Listed below are T cell receptor beta chains from one sample, sequenced in a study of blood T cells in healthy people across ages. TCRdb re-called the 5' RACE reads with MiXCR, one entry per CDR3 protein. The table shows more than 650,000 distinct CDR3 sequences, with about 20% occurring only once. Material for sequencing was blood. The receptors were sampled from a man aged 65 to 85 in good health. The CDR3 runs from the conserved cysteine through the conserved F or W. The D gene is left open where the match is weak. Only part of the rows carry a size: once, few, many, or a class if the clone is expanded.

v_gene	j_gene	abundance	d_gene	len	CDR3nt	CDR3aa
TRBV20-1	TRBJ2-5	.	.	11	TGCAGTGGGCGGCTCGGAGAGACCCAGTACTTC	CSGRLGETQYF
TRBV18	TRBJ2-1	few	.	12	TGTGCCAGCTCACCCGGGTTCAATGAGCAGTTCTTC	CASSPGFNEQFF
TRBV6-1	TRBJ2-5	few	TRBD2	16	TGTGCCAGCAGTCCCAGTCCGGGGGGACCACGAGAGACCCAGTACTTC	CASSPSPGGPRETQYF
TRBV30	TRBJ2-6	.	.	13	TGTGCCTGGACTGATACGGGGGCCAACGTCCTGACTTTC	CAWTDTGANVLTF
TRBV28	TRBJ2-7	many	TRBD1	15	TGTGCCAGCAGCTCCACCGGGACAGATTCCTACGAGCAGTACTTC	CASSSTGTDSYEQYF
TRBV2	TRBJ1-2	few	.	14	TGTGCCAGCAGTTGGACAGAACTTAACTATGGCTACACCTTC	CASSWTELNYGYTF
TRBV7-2	TRBJ2-4	many	.	14	TGTGCCAGCAGCTCAGATTACGGCAAAAACATTCAGTACTTC	CASSSDYGKNIQYF
TRBV12-3/TRBV12-4	TRBJ2-7	.	TRBD1	15	TGTGCCAGCAGTTTGGAGGGACAGGAGGCCTACGAGCAGTACTTC	CASSLEGQEAYEQYF
TRBV10-3	TRBJ1-1	.	.	13	TGTGCCATCATGTCCGGTGGTTACACTGAAGCTTTCTTT	CAIMSGGYTEAFF
TRBV5-6	TRBJ2-2	few	.	16	TGTGCCAGCAAGGAGGGGGGCAGGACCGTCACCGGGGAGCTGTTTTTT	CASKEGGRTVTGELFF
TRBV28	TRBJ1-1	.	.	14	TGTGCCAGCCCCCTCGGGCAGGGGAACACTGAAGCTTTCTTT	CASPLGQGNTEAFF
TRBV7-8	TRBJ1-5	few	.	15	TGTGCCAGCAGCTTAGTCGCAGGATTCAAGCAGCCCCAGCATTTT	CASSLVAGFKQPQHF
TRBV5-1	TRBJ1-1	few	TRBD1	16	TGCGCCAGCAGCTTACTACCGGGACAGCAGAACACTGAAGCTTTCTTT	CASSLLPGQQNTEAFF
TRBV20-1	TRBJ2-3	few	TRBD2	14	TGCAGTGCCAGCGGGGGAGGACGGACAGATACGCAGTATTTT	CSASGGGRTDTQYF
TRBV6-6	TRBJ1-4	few	.	15	TGTGCCAGCAGCACACATCAAGTAGCTAATGAAAAACTGTTTTTT	CASSTHQVANEKLFF
TRBV6-6	TRBJ1-2	few	.	13	TGTGCCAGCAGTTATGAGGTGGACTATGGCTACACCTTC	CASSYEVDYGYTF
TRBV12-3/TRBV12-4	TRBJ2-2	few	TRBD2	14	TGTGCCAGCACCTTAGCGGGGGGAGTCGGGGAGCTGTTTTTT	CASTLAGGVGELFF
TRBV3-1	TRBJ1-2	few	.	12	TGTGCCAGCAGCCAAGGGACAGAAGGCTACACCTTC	CASSQGTEGYTF
TRBV3-1	TRBJ2-3	few	TRBD1	16	TGTGCCAGCAGCCACTACCTGGGACAGCAGCAAGAGACCCAGTACTTT	CASSHYLGQQQETQYF
TRBV10-2	TRBJ1-2	.	.	12	TGCGCCAGCAGCAACCGACAGACTGGCTACACCTTC	CASSNRQTGYTF
TRBV5-4	TRBJ2-1	.	.	14	TGTGCCAGCAGCTTGTTAGAGTCCTACAATGAGCAGTTCTTC	CASSLLESYNEQFF
TRBV5-1	TRBJ2-3	.	.	15	TGCGCCAGCAGCTTGGACGGGACGGGGTCGAATACGCAGTATTTT	CASSLDGTGSNTQYF
TRBV28	TRBJ2-6	few	.	13	TGTGCCAGCACCCAACGTAGAGAGGTGCTCCTGACTTTC	CASTQRREVLLTF
TRBV18	TRBJ1-5	few	.	14	TGTGCCAGCTCACCTGGGGTTGCCAATCAGCCCCAGCATTTT	CASSPGVANQPQHF
TRBV29-1	TRBJ2-3	many	.	17	TGCAGCGTTGAAGATCGCGGACAGTCCCTCCATACCTATACGCAGTATTTT	CSVEDRGQSLHTYTQYF
TRBV7-2	TRBJ1-2	.	.	15	TGTGCCAGCAGCTTCTCAGGGGTTTTGGACTATGGCTACACCTTC	CASSFSGVLDYGYTF
TRBV2	TRBJ2-5	many	.	14	TGTGCCAGCAGTGGAAACCGATTACAAGAGACCCAGTACTTC	CASSGNRLQETQYF
TRBV29-1	TRBJ2-2	.	TRBD1	14	TGCAGCGTTCAAAGGACAGGGTTTGGCGGGGAGCTGTTTTTT	CSVQRTGFGGELFF
TRBV28	TRBJ1-6	.	.	13	TGTGCCAGCAGTTTAGTCGTTTCTTCACCCCTCCACTTT	CASSLVVSSPLHF
TRBV5-1	TRBJ1-4	.	TRBD1	15	TGCGCCAGCAGGATCGCGGGACAGGCAAGTGAAAAACTGTTTTTT	CASRIAGQASEKLFF
TRBV29-1	TRBJ1-1	.	.	10	TGCAGCGCATTGGATGTTGAAGCTTTCTTT	CSALDVEAFF
TRBV5-5	TRBJ1-1	.	.	13	TGTGCCAGCAGCGAAGGGACACCCACCGAAGCTTTCTTT	CASSEGTPTEAFF
TRBV10-3	TRBJ2-2	.	TRBD2	15	TGTGCCATCAGTGAACGGGGGGCGAACACCGGGGAGCTGTTTTTT	CAISERGANTGELFF
TRBV12-3/TRBV12-4	TRBJ1-5	.	.	15	TGTGCCAGCAGTACCGGGGGGGTCAGCAGTCAGCCCCAGCATTTT	CASSTGGVSSQPQHF
TRBV3-1	TRBJ2-5	few	.	16	TGTGCCAGCAGCCAAGAGGATGGACGGCACCAAGAGACCCAGTACTTC	CASSQEDGRHQETQYF
TRBV29-1	TRBJ2-3	.	.	13	TGCAGCGTTCAGGGGCTAGCCACAGATACGCAGTATTTT	CSVQGLATDTQYF
TRBV20-1	TRBJ1-2	.	.	13	TGCAGTGCCCCCTCCGGGCCCCACTATGGCTACACCTTC	CSAPSGPHYGYTF
TRBV5-1	TRBJ2-1	.	TRBD2	15	TGCGCCAGCAGACGAAGCGGGGGGTCTAACAATGAGCAGTTCTTC	CASRRSGGSNNEQFF
TRBV6-5	TRBJ1-1	.	.	15	TGTGCCAGCAGCCTCGGCGGGGGCATGAACACTGAAGCTTTCTTT	CASSLGGGMNTEAFF
TRBV6-1	TRBJ1-2	.	.	14	TGTGCCAGCAGTGCACTCCGGATATGGGAAGGCTACACCTTC	CASSALRIWEGYTF
TRBV7-9	TRBJ1-1	few	.	16	TGTGCCAGCAGCCGAGCGGGCCAGGGTCCAAACACTGAAGCTTTCTTT	CASSRAGQGPNTEAFF
TRBV27	TRBJ2-3	few	.	13	TGTGCCAGCAGAACGGCTAGCACAGATACGCAGTATTTT	CASRTASTDTQYF
TRBV6-6	TRBJ2-7	.	.	16	TGTGCCAGCAGTGGGTACGGGATCCTAGGTCGCTACGAGCAGTACTTC	CASSGYGILGRYEQYF
TRBV7-2	TRBJ2-1	few	.	13	TGTGCCAGCACCCCTAACCAATACAATGAGCAGTTCTTC	CASTPNQYNEQFF
TRBV20-1	TRBJ1-2	.	.	11	TGCAGTGCTCCAGACCTCAGAACCTACACCTTC	CSAPDLRTYTF
TRBV6-5	TRBJ1-2	.	TRBD1	12	TGTGCCAGCAGTTCGCCAGGGGGCGGTTACACCTTC	CASSSPGGGYTF
TRBV4-3	TRBJ1-4	.	.	14	TGCGCCAGCACCAACAGGGTGGAGGGCGAAAAACTGTTTTTT	CASTNRVEGEKLFF
TRBV20-1	TRBJ2-5	.	TRBD2	13	TGCAGTGCTAGCCTAGCGGTCCAAGAGACCCAGTACTTC	CSASLAVQETQYF
TRBV18	TRBJ1-2	few	.	15	TGTGCCAGCTCACTTCAGACAGGCCGGAACTATGGCTACACCTTC	CASSLQTGRNYGYTF
TRBV20-1	TRBJ2-5	.	TRBD2	16	TGCAGTGCTAGTCCCGGATTAGCGGGAGGGAAAGAGACCCAGTACTTC	CSASPGLAGGKETQYF
TRBV2	TRBJ2-5	.	TRBD1	14	TGTGCCAGCAGGGAGACAGGGTTGCGAGAGACCCAGTACTTC	CASRETGLRETQYF